This is a list of T cell receptor beta chains from one sample in a study of blood T cells in healthy people across ages. Using its own MiXCR run on the 5' RACE reads, TCRdb lists one record per CDR3 protein. The sample shows hundreds of thousands of distinct CDR3 sequences, approximately 48% of them seen only once. The sequenced material came from blood. The receptors were sampled from a man between 60 and 70 years old in good health. The CDR3 runs from the conserved cysteine through the conserved F or W. Each record gives: D gene, V gene, clone size, J gene, CDR3 DNA, CDR3 protein. D genes are given only for firm matches. The size entry is marked missing in some rows and otherwise reads once, few, many or a size class.

TRBD1	TRBV6-1	few	TRBJ2-7	TGTGCCAGCAGACCGGGACAGGGGAGTAGAGAGCAGTACTTC	CASRPGQGSREQYF
-	TRBV5-5	few	TRBJ1-4	TGTGCCAGCAGCTCGGACGGAAGAGGGGATGAAAAACTGTTTTTT	CASSSDGRGDEKLFF
TRBD1	TRBV7-9	-	TRBJ1-2	TGTGCCAGCAGCTTAGAGAAGGGGGCAAACTATGGCTACACCTTC	CASSLEKGANYGYTF
TRBD2	TRBV14	-	TRBJ2-2	TGTGCCAGCAGCCAAGATCGGACTAGCGGGGGTACCGGGGAGCTGTTTTTT	CASSQDRTSGGTGELFF
-	TRBV5-1	few	TRBJ2-7	TGCGCCAGCAGCTTCAAGTCGGACCCGAGCTCCTACGAGCAGTACTTC	CASSFKSDPSSYEQYF
TRBD1	TRBV15	-	TRBJ2-3	TGTGCCACCAGCAGCCGGGACAGGGAAACAGATACGCAGTATTTT	CATSSRDRETDTQYF
TRBD2	TRBV29-1	many	TRBJ2-7	TGCAGCGTAGCGGGGGGGCGCGAGCAGTACTTC	CSVAGGREQYF
-	TRBV5-1	-	TRBJ1-1	TGCGCCAGCAGCACCGGACGGCTGAACACTGAAGCTTTCTTT	CASSTGRLNTEAFF
TRBD1	TRBV12-3/TRBV12-4	many	TRBJ1-2	TGTGCCAGCAGTCCAAGCGGACAGGGTTCCTACTATGGCTACACCTTC	CASSPSGQGSYYGYTF
-	TRBV6-5	-	TRBJ1-2	TGTGCCAGCAGTACCCGGGACAAAAGGGCTAACTATGGCTACACCTTC	CASSTRDKRANYGYTF
-	TRBV6-5	-	TRBJ2-7	TGTGCCAGCAGCTCCGTGGGGGCCGTGGATGAGCAGTACTTC	CASSSVGAVDEQYF
TRBD1	TRBV6-2/TRBV6-3	-	TRBJ2-7	TGTGCCAGCATCCGACAGGGGAGCTCCTACGAGCAGTACTTC	CASIRQGSSYEQYF
-	TRBV2	-	TRBJ1-5	TGTGCCAGCAGTGGTGTCAGGGAACAGCCCCAGCATTTT	CASSGVREQPQHF
TRBD1	TRBV29-1	-	TRBJ2-7	TGCAGCGTCGCCACTGGGGACAGCCACTATTACGAGCAGTACTTC	CSVATGDSHYYEQYF
-	TRBV4-3	few	TRBJ2-3	TGCGCCAGCAGCCAGAGGGGGGCTAGCACAGATACGCAGTATTTT	CASSQRGASTDTQYF
TRBD2	TRBV10-3	-	TRBJ2-5	TGTGCCATCAGTGAGTCGATCGGTCTAGCGGGAGGAGAGACCCAGTACTTC	CAISESIGLAGGETQYF
-	TRBV13	-	TRBJ2-1	TGTGCCAGCAGCTTAGCACCGCGCAGCTCCTACAATGAGCAGTTCTTC	CASSLAPRSSYNEQFF
TRBD2	TRBV29-1	-	TRBJ2-5	TGCAGCGTTGTACCACTAGCGGGCCAAGAGACCCAGTACTTC	CSVVPLAGQETQYF
-	TRBV30	-	TRBJ2-7	TGTGCCTGGACTGGAGGGGGAAGCTACGAGCAGTACTTC	CAWTGGGSYEQYF
-	TRBV27	-	TRBJ2-7	TGTGCCAGCAGTTATTATGGACAGCAGTACGAGCAGTACTTC	CASSYYGQQYEQYF
-	TRBV15	few	TRBJ2-3	TGTGCCACCGCCAGCCGCGGGGTGACTAGCACAGATACGCAGTATTTT	CATASRGVTSTDTQYF
TRBD1	TRBV19	few	TRBJ2-1	TGTGCCAGTAGTATCAGGGGGCTATACAATGAGCAGTTCTTC	CASSIRGLYNEQFF
-	TRBV29-1	few	TRBJ1-2	TGCAGCGCTCCGTCGGGTGGAGGGAACTATGGCTACACCTTC	CSAPSGGGNYGYTF
-	TRBV12-5	once	TRBJ2-7	TGTGCTAGTGGCCCTGAAGACGGTTACGAGCAGTACTTC	CASGPEDGYEQYF
TRBD1	TRBV20-1	-	TRBJ1-2	TGCAGTGCGCGCGACCCAGGGACAGCATATGGCTACACCTTC	CSARDPGTAYGYTF
TRBD1	TRBV9	few	TRBJ2-5	TGTGCCAGCAGCGTAACTTCGGGACAGGGAGAGACCCAGTACTTC	CASSVTSGQGETQYF
TRBD1	TRBV18	-	TRBJ2-5	TGTGCCAGCTCACCAGAAGGGACAGGCGTTCGGGAGACCCAGTACTTC	CASSPEGTGVRETQYF
TRBD2	TRBV11-2	-	TRBJ2-2	TGTGCCAGCAGCTCCGGGACTAGCGGGGGGTTTGGCGGGGAGCTGTTTTTT	CASSSGTSGGFGGELFF
TRBD1	TRBV5-1	many	TRBJ2-7	TGCGCCAGCAGCTTGGCCGACAGGGGCTACGAGCAGTACTTC	CASSLADRGYEQYF
-	TRBV5-6	-	TRBJ2-7	TGTGCCAGCAGCTCAGACCCGGGGGGCCTCTACGAGCAGTACTTC	CASSSDPGGLYEQYF